This T cell receptor beta chain was obtained from a study of blood T cells in healthy people across ages (dated by TCRdb to the mid-2010s). Context from the whole study: In model experiments, template switching captured roughly one uniquely barcoded TCR beta cDNA molecule for every two T cells. Donors were grouped into four age groups: young (average 16 years), middle-aged (39), aged (around 60) and long-lived (just over 80). To track age-related changes in TCR beta repertoire diversity, the study relied on deep sequencing normalized with unique cDNA molecular identifiers. For two donors (one aged 18 to 30 and one aged 80 or older), the study analyzed two additional independent replicas of 1 million unique cDNA reads from the same blood draw. Donors of different ages were randomly distributed across sequencing lanes to avoid experimental bias. Beyond this particular receptor, the publication reports: Observed TCR beta diversity per million T cells fell roughly linearly with age, and a significant reduction was already apparent by age around 40. A strong correlation was found between observed TCR beta diversity and the percentage of naive T cells measured by flow cytometry. Estimates of total diversity based on one million sequenced T cells were regarded as lower bounds and as underestimates. Conclusive comparison of naive and antigen-experienced compartments was prevented by the profiling of bulk unsorted PBMCs. Because the CMV infection status of the donors was unknown, age-related changes in expanded clonotypes may potentially have been confounded. Compared with the aged group, the long-lived group had more naive CD4+ T cells, fewer expanded clones and increased TCR diversity, suggesting age selection.

The CDR3, cysteine through phenylalanine, is 14 amino acids long. The read is trimmed to its CDR3 DNA, 42 bases read in frame from base 1. Deletion took 5 bases off V and 5 bases off J, with a span of 14 bases between the germline ends. The CDR1 and CDR2 encoded by the germline V gene are SGHVS and FQNEAQ. Donors were approximately 42 systemically healthy Caucasian individuals from Russia aged roughly 6 to 90 years. Roughly 10 milliliters of peripheral blood were drawn from each donor into EDTA-treated Vacutainer tubes. Ficoll-Paque density-gradient centrifugation was used to isolate PBMCs, with at least 6.5 million per sample. Total RNA was extracted from PBMCs with Trizol reagent, with at least 6 micrograms obtained per sample. For every donor, an aliquot of PBMCs went through flow cytometry to measure the percentages of naive CD45RAhigh/CD27high T cells. Of note for this clonotype: No cognate antigen has been identified for it. No much larger clonotype is one base removed from it; base qualities were not supplied.

The protocol used for the library was 5' RACE. The sequencer listed for this sample is Illumina HiSeq 2500. A second roughly 7 to 11 cycle PCR used a sample-barcoded 5' primer and a J-beta primer mix. A template-switch 5' adaptor carrying 12 random nucleotides introduced a unique molecular identifier onto each TCR beta cDNA molecule. At least 3 million CDR3-containing paired-end reads were obtained from each sample. All of the RNA was converted into first-strand cDNA using the Mint cDNA synthesis kit, with a TRBC-specific oligonucleotide serving as the primer. After uracil-DNA glycosylase treatment, a first 18-cycle PCR used universal primers M1SS and BC2_uni_R on all cDNA. In the original analysis: Each sample was normalized by randomly selecting 1 million high-quality reads, each carrying a distinct molecular identifier. Reads sharing molecular identifiers were discarded rather than binned into consensus sequences. MiTCR, set to a Q25 quality threshold and the strictest error-elimination algorithm, was used for CDR3 identification, clonotype clustering and error correction. A nonparametric unseen species model with Euler transformation was used to estimate a lower bound on total TCR beta diversity. The public reads were run again by TCRdb, first through fastp at Q25 and then through MiXCR, and only productive beta chains were kept. Rows with a matching CDR3 protein are joined into one entry that keeps the most common DNA and genes. The V and J calls come from TCRdb's annotation, not from the publication. This sample holds roughly 1.5 million distinct CDR3 sequences; less than 45% were observed only once. The ten top clones hold approximately 4.1% of the sample.

This receptor was obtained from a woman aged 18-35 years in good health. The rearranged chain carries TRBV7-8 and TRBJ2-3; the D segment may tentatively be TRBD1 or TRBD2, each giving 5 matched bases. Sequenced: blood. Here the CDR3 is given as CASSLLGVEDTQYF. The nucleotide sequence reads TGTGCCAGCAGCCTATTGGGGGTAGAAGATACGCAGTATTTT.